These 22 T cell receptor beta chains were all obtained from the same sample, sequenced in a study of shared clonotypes between healthy human individuals. The data were produced by immunoSEQ multiplex PCR, yet TCRdb's version contains in-frame clones alone and is incomplete. The sample consists of about 460,000 clones, 70% to 80% of them appearing once. The sequenced sample consisted of PBMCs. The receptors derive from a woman aged 35 to 49 in good health. Some clones in this sample may be carry-over from other donors' samples.

V usage is TRBV28 and J usage is TRBJ2-5, with 8 nucleotides matching TRBD1. The DNA end lines up better with TRBJ2-7; the J call may be wrong. The germline CDR1 and CDR2 sequences are MDHEN and SYDVKM. The length of the CDR3 is 14 residues. CDR3 region: CASSTTGDSYEQYF. CDR3 bases: TGTGCCAGCAGTACGACAGGGGACTCCTACGAGCAGTACTTC.

As for this clone: This sequence is one base from a far larger clone and is likely a read error. The chain carries TRBV2 and TRBJ1-2; 11 bases agree with TRBD1. The CDR3 length is 17 residues. Trimming took 3 bases from V and 5 from J; bases not matched to a gene: 11. Germline V gives CDR1 SNHLY, CDR2 FYNNEI. CDR3 sequence (DNA): TGTGCCAGCAGTGAGTTTGGGACAGGGGGATCGCGTTATGGCTACACCTTC. Its translation: CASSEFGTGGSRYGYTF.

In the case of this clone: This is likely an artifact of a read error, given a far larger clone one base away. This sample includes further DNA sequences coding for the same CDR3. The V gene is TRBV10-3, the J gene TRBJ2-7; 7 nucleotides match TRBD2. The CDR3 has 12 amino acids. Germline V gene lookup returns CDR1 ENHRY and CDR2 SYGVKD. J was trimmed by 4 bases and V by 6 bases; bases with no gene match: 3. The CDR3 loop reads CAISREGYEQYF. The CDR3 region has the DNA TGTGCCATCAGCAGGGAGGGTTACGAGCAGTACTTC.

This chain links TRBV7-9 with TRBJ2-5, with TRBD2 matching over 8 bases. The end of the DNA is better explained by TRBJ2-7, so the J call may be wrong. The CDR3 has 17 residues. Germline V lookup: CDR1 SEHNR, CDR2 FQNEAQ (reference sequence). The CDR3 DNA reads as TGTGCCAGCAGCCAAGAGGTCCTAGCGGGCTTAACCTACGAGCAGTACTTC. This encodes CASSQEVLAGLTYEQYF.

V and J are TRBV9 and TRBJ2-2; D is undetermined. This CDR3 region has 14 residues. Deletions cut 6 bases from V and 1 base from J, with 10 bases between. Germline V gives CDR1 SGDLS, CDR2 YYNGEE. The CDR3 region is CASTKGGNTGELFF. CDR3 coding DNA: TGTGCCAGCACCAAAGGTGGGAACACCGGGGAGCTGTTTTTT.

The chain combines TRBV5-1 with TRBJ2-3; D might be TRBD1 (5 bases). This CDR3 has 15 residues. Trimming removed 0 bases at V and 0 bases at J, with 8 bases between. CDR1 is SGHRS and CDR2 is YFSETQ in the germline V gene. The CDR3 is CASSLDRSSTDTQYF. The CDR3 DNA is TGCGCCAGCAGCTTGGACAGGTCTAGCACAGATACGCAGTATTTT.

This sequence joins TRBV6-5 and TRBJ1-4, with TRBD1 identical over 12 bases. The length of the CDR3 is 16 residues. Germline lookup yields CDR1 MNHEY and CDR2 SVGAGI. Trimming removed 2 bases from V and 7 bases from J; junction bases left unmatched: 5. Here the CDR3 reads CASSYGTGGRGEKLFF. DNA of the CDR3: TGTGCCAGCAGTTACGGGACAGGGGGCCGGGGTGAAAAACTGTTTTTT.

This sequence joins TRBV7-9 and TRBJ1-4, with D possibly being TRBD1 (5 bases). CDR3 length: 15 residues. V dropped 5 bases and J dropped 8 bases, with 18 bases sitting between them. Germline V gives CDR1 SEHNR, CDR2 FQNEAQ (reference sequence). The CDR3 here is CASSARDGAVEKLFF. CDR3 in DNA: TGTGCCAGCAGCGCTCGGGACGGTGCGGTCGAAAAACTGTTTTTT.

This chain links TRBV6-5 with TRBJ1-1; D unclear. There are 15 residues in the CDR3. CDR1 is MNHEY, CDR2 SVGAGI, per germline. With 0 bases removed from V and 0 bases from J, the gap between germline ends came to 8 bases. In nucleotides, the CDR3 is TGTGCCAGCAGTTACTCAACGGCCATGAACACTGAAGCTTTCTTT. This gives the protein CASSYSTAMNTEAFF.

This CDR3 is CASSESKAETQYF. As DNA, the CDR3 is TGTGCCAGCAGTGAGTCAAAAGCGGAGACCCAGTACTTC. This rearrangement joins TRBV6-4 to TRBJ2-5; D gene ambiguous. Trimming shortened V by 3 bases and J by 5 bases, and 10 bases separated the two germline ends. The CDR3 consists of 13 residues. From germline, CDR1 is MRHNA and CDR2 SNTAGT.

V and J are TRBV30 and TRBJ2-5, with 7 bases identical to TRBD2. The CDR3 consists of 15 residues. CDR1 and CDR2 (germline): GTSNPN, SVGIG (reference sequence). V gave up 4 bases and J gave up 3 bases; unmatched junction bases: 11. The CDR3 nucleotides are TGTGCCTGGACCTCTGGGCTAGCGGCCGAAGAGACCCAGTACTTC. This encodes CAWTSGLAAEETQYF.

The genes are TRBV7-9 and TRBJ2-1; 10 bases map to TRBD2. The CDR3 is 17 amino acids. The V segment lost 3 bases and the J segment 8 bases; nucleotides outside the gene matches: 13. Germline V CDR1 and CDR2: SEHNR, FQNEAQ (reference sequence). The CDR3 loop reads CASSFKVSSGRRDEQFF. CDR3 nucleotides: TGTGCCAGCAGCTTCAAGGTTTCTAGCGGGAGAAGGGATGAGCAGTTCTTC.

This clone has only a few counts. This chain connects TRBV28 to TRBJ2-7; no clear D gene. The CDR3 contains 13 residues. CDR1 is MDHEN and CDR2 is SYDVKM in the germline V gene. Deletions cut 7 bases from V and 0 bases from J, with 10 bases between. In DNA, the CDR3 is TGTGCCAGCATGTATCACAACTCCTACGAGCAGTACTTC. Protein sequence: CASMYHNSYEQYF.

This clone occurred a few times. This chain uses TRBV6-1 with TRBJ2-7, with 13 bases matching TRBD2. CDR3 length: 15 residues. The V segment lost 4 bases and the J segment 5 bases; nucleotides outside the gene matches: 5. Germline CDR1 reads MNHNS; CDR2 reads SASEGT. The DNA of the CDR3 is TGTGCCAGCAGTGCTGGACTAGCGGGAGCCCACGAGCAGTACTTC. It is translated as CASSAGLAGAHEQYF.

This clone showed up many times. The CDR3 DNA reads TGTGCCTGGGCGTCTAGGGCGGCTTGGGGCTACACCTTC. Amino acids: CAWASRAAWGYTF. This sequence joins TRBV30 and TRBJ1-2; no clear D. CDR1 is GTSNPN and CDR2 is SVGIG in the germline V gene (reference sequence). V was trimmed by 5 bases and J by 8 bases, leaving 18 bases between them. This CDR3 contains 13 residues.

The rearrangement links TRBV5-1 to TRBJ2-7; TRBD2 agrees at 14 bases. Germline CDR1 SGHRS, CDR2 YFSETQ. This CDR3 has 16 residues. The trim removed 4 bases at V and 2 bases at J, leaving 5 bases unmatched. CDR3 in amino acids: CASSPGTSGSAYEQYF. The CDR3 DNA reads TGCGCCAGCAGCCCAGGGACTAGCGGGAGTGCCTACGAGCAGTACTTC.

In DNA form, the CDR3 reads TGTGCCAGCAGCTTACGGCGGGCCGCCTACAATGAGCAGTTCTTC. It specifies CASSLRRAAYNEQFF. The gene calls are TRBV7-8 and TRBJ2-1, with D possibly being TRBD2 (5 bases). This CDR3 is 15 amino acids long. V was clipped by 2 bases and J by 2 bases, with 10 bases between them. Germline V gene data show CDR1 as SGHVS and CDR2 as FQNEAQ.

CDR3 sequence (DNA): TGTGCCAGCAGCCAAGATCCCTTGGGGAGGCTAGCGAAAGGGACCGGGGAGCTGTTTTTT. This sequence encodes CASSQDPLGRLAKGTGELFF. The chain couples TRBV4-2 to TRBJ2-2; D is possibly TRBD2 (6 bases). The V and J ends lost 0 bases and 5 bases respectively, with 25 bases between them. CDR1 and CDR2 from the germline V gene are LGHNA and YNFKEQ. There are 20 residues in the CDR3.

V and J are TRBV18 and TRBJ2-7; D unclear. The ends were cut back, 5 bases at V and 3 bases at J, with 5 bases in the middle. In germline, CDR1 is KGHSH, CDR2 LQKENI. The CDR3 sequence is 11 residues long. The CDR3 bases are TGTGCCAGCTCATCTGGCTACGAGCAGTACTTC. Protein product: CASSSGYEQYF.

This chain connects TRBV5-1 to TRBJ1-2; TRBD1 aligns across 11 bases. Germline values: CDR1 SGHRS, CDR2 YFSETQ. The CDR3 is 17 residues long. V was clipped by 0 bases and J by 0 bases; unmatched bases: 4. This CDR3 is CASSLEGQGETNYGYTF. CDR3 bases: TGCGCCAGCAGCTTGGAGGGACAGGGGGAGACTAACTATGGCTACACCTTC. Full variable domain (rest looked up from reference TRBV5-1 and TRBJ1-2): KAGVTQTPRYLIKTRGQQVTLSCSPISGHRSVSWYQQTPGQGLQFLFEYFSETQRNKGNFPGRFSGRQFSNSRSEMNVSTLELGDSALYLCASSLEGQGETNYGYTFGSGTRLTVV.

CDR3 DNA: TGTGCCAGCAGCTTGGCGGCGGGACCTAACTACAATGAGCAGTTCTTC. As protein: CASSLAAGPNYNEQFF. The genes are TRBV5-6 and TRBJ2-1; tentatively, D is TRBD2 (6 bases). The germline V gene has CDR1 SGHDT and CDR2 YYEEEE. CDR3 length: 16 residues. Deletions cut 0 bases from V and 3 bases from J, with 13 bases between.

This sequence joins TRBV5-1 and TRBJ2-1; possibly TRBD2 for D (6 bases). V was pared by 7 bases and J by 8 bases, with 22 bases between. Germline V gene data show CDR1 as SGHRS and CDR2 as YFSETQ. The CDR3 length is 15 residues. The chain's CDR3 is CASFRGGSIADEQFF. Written as DNA, the CDR3 is TGCGCCAGCTTCCGGGGAGGCTCAATCGCGGATGAGCAGTTCTTC. Together with reference TRBV5-1 and TRBJ2-1, the CDR3 gives the full variable domain: KAGVTQTPRYLIKTRGQQVTLSCSPISGHRSVSWYQQTPGQGLQFLFEYFSETQRNKGNFPGRFSGRQFSNSRSEMNVSTLELGDSALYLCASFRGGSIADEQFFGPGTRLTVL.